These 15 T cell receptor beta chains were all obtained from the same sample, sequenced in a study of blood T cells in healthy people across ages. For the second PCR, which ran for roughly 7 to 11 cycles, a sample-barcoded 5' primer and a J-beta primer mix were used. TCRdb re-derived calls from the 5' RACE reads in MiXCR, one entry per CDR3 protein. The repertoire includes about 800,000 distinct CDR3 sequences, roughly 25% of them detected once, and 3% to 4.5% sits in the top ten. The same data also contributed to another study, on T cells of mothers and their children.

Sequenced input: blood. The receptors here all came from a boy between 10 and 17 years old in good health.

This clonotype has only a few counts. This chain joins TRBV20-1 and TRBJ2-5, with D perhaps TRBD1 (5 bases). V shed 5 bases and J shed 2 bases, with 6 bases lying between them. Germline values: CDR1 DFQATT, CDR2 SNEGSKA (reference sequence). This CDR3 spans 11 amino acids. CDR3 sequence: CSAGQQETQYF. CDR3 bases: TGCAGTGCTGGACAACAAGAGACCCAGTACTTC.

The V call is TRBV12-3 or TRBV12-4, the J call TRBJ2-5, with TRBD1 identical over 9 bases. J was trimmed by 4 bases and V by 5 bases; bases with no gene match: 5. This CDR3 is 14 amino acids long. The CDR3 nucleotides read TGTGCCAGCAGTCGAACAGGGGGCTCAGAGACCCAGTACTTC. Its translation: CASSRTGGSETQYF.

The chain employs TRBV28 and TRBJ2-7; tentative D call: TRBD1 (6 bases). CDR1 is MDHEN and CDR2 is SYDVKM in the germline V gene. Trimming took off 8 bases at V and 2 bases at J, with 13 bases between the two ends. CDR3 length: 13 amino acids. In nucleotides, the CDR3 is TGTGCCAGCCGTCGGACAGATCCCTACGAGCAGTACTTC. Translating it yields CASRRTDPYEQYF.

This clonotype was found a few times. The chain joins TRBV7-9 to TRBJ2-7, with 10 bases matching TRBD1. The CDR3 is 15 residues long. The J segment lost 3 bases and the V segment lost 6 bases, leaving 8 bases of the junction unmatched. CDR1 and CDR2 (germline): SEHNR, FQNEAQ (reference sequence). CDR3 protein: CASSQVGTGVYEQYF. CDR3 DNA sequence: TGTGCCAGCAGTCAGGTCGGGACAGGGGTCTACGAGCAGTACTTC.

The chain carries TRBV7-2 and TRBJ2-7; D not certain. V lost 2 bases and J 2 bases, leaving 7 bases between the germline ends. CDR3 length equals 13 residues. The germline CDR1 and CDR2 sequences are SGHTA and FQGNSA. The CDR3: CASSLLWTYEQYF. CDR3 DNA: TGTGCCAGCAGCTTACTCTGGACCTACGAGCAGTACTTC.

The rearrangement joins TRBV30 to TRBJ1-3; D not certain. Germline V gives CDR1 GTSNPN, CDR2 SVGIG (reference sequence). V dropped 0 bases and J dropped 1 base, with 7 bases sitting between them. This CDR3 spans 14 amino acids. CDR3 residues: CAWSVGISGNTIYF. In DNA form, the CDR3 reads TGTGCCTGGAGTGTCGGCATATCTGGAAACACCATATATTTT.

The rearrangement links TRBV28 to TRBJ1-4; 9 nucleotides match TRBD1. The CDR3 is made up of 15 amino acids. Germline trimming cut 6 bases from V and 8 bases from J; bases unmatched to any gene: 10. Germline V CDR1 and CDR2: MDHEN, SYDVKM. The CDR3 sequence is CASSRTGGAVEKLFF. The CDR3 DNA reads as TGTGCCAGCAGCAGAACAGGGGGCGCAGTAGAAAAACTGTTTTTT.

The chain couples TRBV7-2 to TRBJ2-2; the D gene is possibly TRBD2 (7 bases). Trimming removed 1 base from V and 4 bases from J, with 10 bases in between. The CDR3 runs 15 residues. Germline V gene sequence: CDR1 SGHTA, CDR2 FQGNSA. CDR3 region: CASSLGGGVTGELFF. CDR3 DNA: TGTGCCAGCAGCTTAGGCGGGGGCGTCACCGGGGAGCTGTTTTTT.

This chain links TRBV2 with TRBJ2-5; no clear D gene. This CDR3 has 14 amino acids. With 3 bases removed from V and 6 bases from J, the gap between germline ends came to 14 bases. Germline V gene sequence: CDR1 SNHLY, CDR2 FYNNEI. The DNA of the CDR3 is TGTGCCAGCAGTGAGAAGGCAGTACAAAAGACCCAGTACTTC. This translates into CASSEKAVQKTQYF.

This clonotype has just a few counts. The J gene is TRBJ2-4, the V gene TRBV6-5; D ambiguous. The V end lost 6 bases, the J end lost 7 bases, and 7 bases lay between the germline ends. This CDR3 comprises 11 residues. Germline V lookup: CDR1 MNHEY, CDR2 SVGAGI. The CDR3 DNA reads as TGTGCCAGCAGCTATAGGAACATTCAGTACTTC. This codes for CASSYRNIQYF.

The genes are TRBV5-1 and TRBJ2-1, with D possibly TRBD2 on 6 matching bases. CDR1 SGHRS and CDR2 YFSETQ come from the germline V gene. This CDR3 contains 13 residues. V was pared by 2 bases and J by 10 bases, with 13 bases between. The CDR3 sequence: CASSLVAEGEQFF. The CDR3 nucleotides read TGCGCCAGCAGCTTAGTAGCGGAGGGCGAGCAGTTCTTC.

This rearrangement joins TRBV4-2 to TRBJ2-5; 12 positions agree with TRBD2. Matching the DNA end better, TRBJ2-1 makes the J call doubtful. The CDR3 runs 17 residues. Germline V lookup: CDR1 LGHNA, CDR2 YNFKEQ. This CDR3 is CASSQELAGGRYNEQFF. CDR3 sequence (DNA): TGTGCCAGCAGCCAAGAGCTAGCGGGAGGGCGTTACAATGAGCAGTTCTTC.

This clonotype was recorded a few times. The rearrangement links TRBV4-3 to TRBJ2-3; D gene unclear. Trimming cost V 0 bases and J 2 bases, with 12 bases left between them. There are 16 residues in the CDR3. Germline V gene sequence: CDR1 LGHNA, CDR2 YSLEER. The CDR3 coding sequence is TGCGCCAGCAGCCAAGATCCCCTGATCTTCACAGATACGCAGTATTTT. Protein product: CASSQDPLIFTDTQYF.

This clonotype was counted between two and nine times. The DNA for the CDR3 is TGTGCCAGCAGCTTGGACGAGCAAGAGACCCAGTACTTC. Translation: CASSLDEQETQYF. The chain employs TRBV5-5 and TRBJ2-5; the D is unclear. V lost 0 bases and J lost 2, with 5 bases in between. This CDR3 is 13 amino acids long. The germline gives CDR1 SGHKS, CDR2 YYEKEE (reference sequence).

In its sample, this clonotype was seen a few times. This sequence joins TRBV20-1 and TRBJ2-7; no clear D gene. CDR3 length equals 12 residues. Deletions cut 4 bases from V and 4 bases from J, with 11 bases between. Germline values: CDR1 DFQATT, CDR2 SNEGSKA (reference sequence). The CDR3 spells CSAMTGPYEQYF. The CDR3 DNA follows: TGCAGTGCTATGACCGGTCCTTACGAGCAGTACTTC.